These 29 T cell receptor beta chains came from one sample sequenced in a study of regulatory T cells in long-lasting Graves disease. CDR3 regions were amplified by Arm-PCR using iRepertoire HTBI primers to build TCR beta libraries. A single record per CDR3 protein comes from TCRdb applying MiXCR to the multiplex PCR reads. In the table there are roughly 490,000 distinct CDR3 sequences, approximately 23% of which are singletons. Time point meaning: persistent/refractory GD, antithyroid drugs over 5 years with positive TRAb. Extracted PBMC RNA gave rise to the TCR library. The specimen was peripheral blood mononuclear cells (PBMCs), collected when the disease was refractory, from a patient treated with antithyroid drugs. These receptor sequences come from a female donor with Graves disease.

This clonotype was seen repeatedly, ten times or more. One end of the junction varies from germline; a read error may be responsible. The genes are TRBV6-4 and TRBJ2-5; TRBD2 aligns across 9 bases. The CDR3 is made up of 15 amino acids. Germline loops: CDR1 MRHNA, CDR2 SNTAGT. The CDR3 coding sequence is TGTGCCAGCAGTTACTCCCCAGCGGGAGGAGAGACCCAGTACTTC. It yields the protein CASSYSPAGGETQYF.

This clonotype appeared a few times. The CDR3 coding sequence is TGTGCCAGCACTACCGGGACAGGGACTTACGAGCAGTACTTC. As protein: CASTTGTGTYEQYF. This rearrangement joins TRBV28 to TRBJ2-7; TRBD1 matches at 9 bases. The J segment lost 4 bases and the V segment lost 7 bases, leaving 8 bases of the junction unmatched. This CDR3 spans 14 amino acids. Germline V gene sequence: CDR1 MDHEN, CDR2 SYDVKM.

Ten or more counts support this clonotype. As DNA, the CDR3 is TGTGCCATCTCCTTTGGGCGGACTGAAGCTTTCTTT. This translates into CAISFGRTEAFF. This rearrangement joins TRBV12-3 or TRBV12-4 to TRBJ1-1; D call uncertain. The CDR3 runs to 12 residues. Trimming cost V 10 bases and J 5 bases, with 14 bases left between them.

In regard to this clonotype: A clone one base away is much larger, so this may be a read error. The rearrangement joins TRBV6-2 or TRBV6-3 to TRBJ2-7, with TRBD1 matching 8 bases. Germline values: CDR1 MNHEY, CDR2 SVGEGT. Losses at the gene ends were 5 bases for V and 2 bases for J; bases not matched to a gene: 5. The CDR3 loop spans 14 amino acids. The CDR3 DNA sequence: TGTGCCAGCAGTCCGGACAGGGCCGCCTACGAGCAGTACTTC. This encodes CASSPDRAAYEQYF.

This clonotype was detected many times. The chain uses TRBV6-5 and TRBJ2-7; D is unresolved. Germline V CDR1 and CDR2: MNHEY, SVGAGI. The CDR3 sequence is 11 residues long. Trimming removed 2 bases at V and 7 bases at J, with 6 bases between. The CDR3 DNA is TGTGCCAGCAGTTACGACGGAGAGCAGTACTTC. This gives the protein CASSYDGEQYF.

This clonotype was seen ten or more times. The rearrangement uses TRBV28 and TRBJ1-6; 9 bases agree with TRBD1. The junction had 3 bases not matched to a gene; V was cut back by 6 bases and J by 6 bases. The V gene's germline CDR1 is MDHEN and CDR2 SYDVKM. This CDR3 spans 14 amino acids. CDR3 region: CASSLDRGNSPLHF. The DNA for the CDR3 is TGTGCCAGCAGCCTGGACAGGGGTAATTCACCCCTCCACTTT. Full variable domain (rest looked up from reference TRBV28 and TRBJ1-6): DVKVTQSSRYLVKRTGEKVFLECVQDMDHENMFWYRQDPGLGLRLIYFSYDVKMKEKGDIPEGYSVSREKKERFSLILESASTNQTSMYLCASSLDRGNSPLHFGNGTRLTVT.

For this clonotype: This may come from a read error, since a much larger clone is one base off. The chain is built from TRBV6-9 and TRBJ2-7; D remains ambiguous. Germline V gene data show CDR1 as MNHGY and CDR2 as SVAAGI. Trimming removed 3 bases from V and 3 bases from J, with 12 bases in between. The CDR3 consists of 14 residues. The CDR3 region has the DNA TGTGCCAGCAGTTACTCTGCGGACGGCTACGAGCAGTACTTC. Its translation is CASSYSADGYEQYF.

This sequence joins TRBV28 and TRBJ2-4; D uncertain. The CDR3 runs 11 residues. The V gene's germline CDR1 is MDHEN and CDR2 SYDVKM. Trimming removed 8 bases at V and 7 bases at J, with 9 bases between. The CDR3, as DNA: TGTGCCAGCGGGGTTTCTAACATTCAGTACTTC. It is translated as CASGVSNIQYF.

This clonotype was found many times. This chain joins TRBV28 and TRBJ1-4; D is possibly TRBD1 (5 bases). The V end lost 8 bases, the J end lost 2 bases, and 15 bases lay between the germline ends. Germline CDR1 and CDR2: MDHEN and SYDVKM. The CDR3 covers 15 residues. In DNA form, the CDR3 reads TGTGCCAGCTGGGGCTCCAGTGCCACTAATGAAAAACTGTTTTTT. This encodes CASWGSSATNEKLFF.

This clonotype was counted at least ten times. The chain links TRBV2 to TRBJ2-5; 8 bases line up with TRBD2. This CDR3 spans 14 amino acids. Trimming removed 5 bases from V and 5 bases from J; junction bases left unmatched: 7. Per germline, CDR1 SNHLY and CDR2 FYNNEI. The CDR3 nucleotides are TGTGCCAGCAGTCGGACTAGCAGGAGGGAGACCCAGTACTTC. Amino acids: CASSRTSRRETQYF.

In this sample, this clonotype turned up many times. The chain links TRBV12-3 or TRBV12-4 to TRBJ1-4; no firm D call. CDR3 length equals 17 residues. Deletions cut 6 bases from V and 5 bases from J, with 22 bases between. In DNA form, the CDR3 reads TGTGCCAGCAGACCCCTGATCGCAGGAGGAGCAAATGAAAAACTGTTTTTT. Encoded protein: CASRPLIAGGANEKLFF.

This clonotype came up many times. The chain is built from TRBV29-1 and TRBJ1-4; possible D gene TRBD1, 5 bases. CDR1 is SQVTM, CDR2 ANQGSEA, per germline. There are 14 residues in the CDR3. V gave up 6 bases and J gave up 4 bases, with 15 bases separating them. For the CDR3, the DNA is TGCAGCGTCGGGACGGCTGGCGGTAATGAAAAACTGTTTTTT. This encodes CSVGTAGGNEKLFF.

This sequence joins TRBV27 and TRBJ2-1; D gene unclear. The CDR3 runs to 12 residues. Trimming took 8 bases from V and 5 from J, leaving 10 bases between them. Per the germline V gene, CDR1 is MNHEY and CDR2 is SMNVEV (reference sequence). The CDR3 nucleotides are TGTGCCAGCGGCGCACGCGACAATGAGCAGTTCTTC. It is translated as CASGARDNEQFF.

The CDR3 region has the DNA TGTGCCAGTAATGACAGGGGGACTGGAAACACCATATATTTT. It translates to CASNDRGTGNTIYF. The V and J genes are TRBV19 and TRBJ1-3, with TRBD1 identical over 9 bases. With V trimmed by 7 bases and J by 2 bases, 3 bases remained unmatched. The CDR3 is 14 residues long. Germline loops: CDR1 LNHDA, CDR2 SQIVND (reference sequence).

Regarding this clonotype: A much larger clone sits a single nucleotide away, making a read error possible. V usage is TRBV25-1 and J usage is TRBJ2-5; weak D call: TRBD1 (6 bases). Germline CDR1 reads MGHDK; CDR2 reads SYGVNS. Trimming shortened V by 2 bases and J by 5 bases, and 18 bases separated the two germline ends. This CDR3 has 16 amino acids. The CDR3 is CASSESRTGIGETQYF. The CDR3 bases are TGTGCCAGCAGTGAAAGCCGAACAGGGATTGGGGAGACCCAGTACTTC.

This clonotype was detected only a few times. The J gene is TRBJ1-4, the V gene TRBV5-1; unclear D gene. Trimming took 3 bases from V and 0 from J, leaving 9 bases between them. The CDR3 is 15 residues long. Germline V gives CDR1 SGHRS, CDR2 YFSETQ. The CDR3 nucleotides read TGCGCCAGCAGCTCCCAGTTCGCAACTAATGAAAAACTGTTTTTT. Its protein is CASSSQFATNEKLFF.

Ten or more counts support this clonotype. The rearrangement joins TRBV2 to TRBJ1-5, with D hard to call. Trimming left V 1 base short and J 4 bases short, with 5 bases between. Germline V gene lookup returns CDR1 SNHLY and CDR2 FYNNEI. The CDR3 runs to 13 residues. The CDR3 nucleotides are TGTGCCAGCAGTGAAGAAGAAAATCAGCCCCAGCATTTT. Translating it yields CASSEEENQPQHF.

This clonotype was counted once. The chain uses TRBV20-1 and TRBJ2-7; D is undetermined. The CDR3 runs to 15 residues. Deletions cut 4 bases from V and 1 base from J, with 17 bases between. Germline V gene lookup returns CDR1 DFQATT and CDR2 SNEGSKA (reference sequence). CDR3 residues: CSAIGPKIGSYEQYF. The CDR3 DNA sequence: TGCAGTGCTATTGGACCAAAAATAGGTTCCTACGAGCAGTACTTC.

The chain links TRBV7-2 to TRBJ2-7; 11 bases are a match to TRBD2. V lost 2 bases, J lost 6 bases, and 9 bases stayed unmatched. The CDR3 totals 16 residues. Germline V gene lookup returns CDR1 SGHTA and CDR2 FQGNSA. The CDR3 is CASSLSTSGGQGEQYF. The CDR3 DNA reads as TGTGCCAGCAGCTTAAGTACTAGCGGGGGTCAGGGCGAGCAGTACTTC.

This clonotype was seen repeatedly, ten times or more. The chain uses TRBV29-1 and TRBJ2-7, with a possible D match to TRBD2 (5 bases). In germline, CDR1 is SQVTM, CDR2 ANQGSEA. CDR3 length equals 13 residues. Deletions cut 4 bases from V and 0 bases from J, with 10 bases between. The CDR3: CSVVRAASYEQYF. CDR3 coding DNA: TGCAGCGTTGTTCGAGCGGCCTCCTACGAGCAGTACTTC.

This clonotype was picked up a small number of times. V and J are TRBV12-3 or TRBV12-4 and TRBJ1-5; D is perhaps TRBD1 (6 bases). Trimming pared 6 bases from V and 3 bases from J, leaving 12 bases between. This CDR3 is built from 14 residues. CDR3 in DNA: TGTGCCAGCAGCATTACAGGGATCAATCAGCCCCAGCATTTT. It codes for CASSITGINQPQHF.

V usage is TRBV11-1 and J usage is TRBJ2-1, with D unclear. This CDR3 is 12 amino acids long. V lost 4 bases and J lost 6, with 7 bases in between. The V gene's germline CDR1 is SGHAT and CDR2 FQDESV (reference sequence). The CDR3 here is CASSYRANEQFF. In DNA, the CDR3 is TGTGCCAGCAGCTACAGAGCCAATGAGCAGTTCTTC.

V and J are TRBV6-2 or TRBV6-3 and TRBJ1-1, with a weak D call TRBD1 (6 bases). Deletions cut 0 bases from V and 3 bases from J, with 11 bases between. Per germline, CDR1 MNHEY and CDR2 SVGEGT. The CDR3 has 15 amino acids. CDR3 residues: CASSYSYEGDTEAFF. For the CDR3, the DNA is TGTGCCAGCAGTTACTCATACGAGGGGGACACTGAAGCTTTCTTT.

This clonotype was found many times. V gene TRBV7-9 combines with J gene TRBJ1-1; possible D gene TRBD1, 5 bases. V was trimmed by 5 bases and J by 0 bases, leaving 16 bases between them. The CDR3 totals 16 residues. CDR1 SEHNR and CDR2 FQNEAQ come from the germline V gene (reference sequence). CDR3 region: CASSHRRGGMNTEAFF. DNA for the CDR3: TGTGCCAGCAGCCATAGAAGGGGAGGAATGAACACTGAAGCTTTCTTT. The full variable domain, completed using reference TRBV7-9 and TRBJ1-1, is DTGVSQNPRHKITKRGQNVTFRCDPISEHNRLYWYRQTLGQGPEFLTYFQNEAQLEKSRLLSDRFSAERPKGSFSTLEIQRTEQGDSAMYLCASSHRRGGMNTEAFFGQGTRLTVV.

At least ten counts were recorded for this clonotype. The rearrangement joins TRBV6-1 to TRBJ1-1, with unresolved D. There are 13 residues in the CDR3. Germline CDR1 MNHNS, CDR2 SASEGT. The CDR3 sequence is CAVEDGLNTEAFF. The CDR3, as DNA: TGTGCGGTAGAGGACGGCTTGAACACTGAAGCTTTCTTT.

This clonotype came up many times. The chain recombines TRBV27 with TRBJ2-2; D ambiguous. The CDR3 totals 14 residues. Germline loops: CDR1 MNHEY, CDR2 SMNVEV (reference sequence). Trimming cost V 5 bases and J 4 bases, with 11 bases left between them. Here the CDR3 DNA reads TGTGCCAGCAGTCTGAGATCGTTCACCGGGGAGCTGTTTTTT. This sequence encodes CASSLRSFTGELFF.

This clonotype was seen at least ten times. This rearrangement joins TRBV12-3 or TRBV12-4 to TRBJ1-1; D gene unclear. The ends were cut back, 8 bases at V and 0 bases at J, with 10 bases in the middle. The CDR3 is 13 residues long. This CDR3 is CASGENMNTEAFF. The CDR3 nucleotides are TGTGCCAGCGGGGAAAATATGAACACTGAAGCTTTCTTT.

The chain links TRBV28 to TRBJ1-1, with 8 bases aligning to TRBD1. V gave up 7 bases and J gave up 7 bases; unmatched junction bases: 11. The CDR3 runs to 14 residues. The germline gives CDR1 MDHEN, CDR2 SYDVKM. The chain's CDR3 is CASITIQGALEAFF. CDR3 nucleotide sequence: TGTGCCAGCATAACTATCCAGGGGGCGCTTGAAGCTTTCTTT.

The CDR3 region is CSVEQPSSRVGYTF. The CDR3 region has the DNA TGCAGCGTTGAACAGCCCTCTTCTAGAGTTGGCTACACCTTC. V and J are TRBV29-1 and TRBJ1-2; D remains unclear. V lost 2 bases to trimming and J lost 7 bases, with 17 bases between them. This CDR3 comprises 14 residues. Germline V gene data show CDR1 as SQVTM and CDR2 as ANQGSEA.